The T cell receptor beta chain under discussion was sequenced for a study of persistence of HIV-infected CD4 T cells. Across the whole study: Suppressive ART had lasted a median of approximately eight years.

Study results and limitations: Degenerate expanded CDR3beta sequences were enriched among CMV- and Gag-responding cells.

The germline gives CDR1 MNHEY, CDR2 SVGAGI. CDR3 length: 15 amino acids. V was pared by 8 bases and J by 3 bases, with 19 bases between. An overlapping HIV-1 Gag peptide pool stimulated these cells at roughly 1 ug/peptide/mL. Memory cells lacking CD40L and CD69 with high CD45RO were sorted. Donors had CD4+ T cell counts above 400 cells/uL and were CMV-seropositive. Worth noting for this clone: The antigen is not known.

The immunoSEQ assay was version 4, run in survey mode. The assay was immunoSEQ multiplex PCR, and TCRdb's table has in-frame clones only and misses some. The sample lists 25,000 to 40,000 clones, around 82% occurring once. Material: CD4+ T cells sorted from PBMCs after roughly 19-hour stimulation, obtained from a patient who received antiretroviral therapy. The chain couples TRBV6-5 to TRBJ1-2; D unclear. The receptor was isolated from an adult woman with HIV who was CMV-seropositive. The DNA of the CDR3 is TGTGCCAGCGTCGCCTCAGGTTTTCGCGACTATGGCTACACCTTC. Translated: CASVASGFRDYGYTF.